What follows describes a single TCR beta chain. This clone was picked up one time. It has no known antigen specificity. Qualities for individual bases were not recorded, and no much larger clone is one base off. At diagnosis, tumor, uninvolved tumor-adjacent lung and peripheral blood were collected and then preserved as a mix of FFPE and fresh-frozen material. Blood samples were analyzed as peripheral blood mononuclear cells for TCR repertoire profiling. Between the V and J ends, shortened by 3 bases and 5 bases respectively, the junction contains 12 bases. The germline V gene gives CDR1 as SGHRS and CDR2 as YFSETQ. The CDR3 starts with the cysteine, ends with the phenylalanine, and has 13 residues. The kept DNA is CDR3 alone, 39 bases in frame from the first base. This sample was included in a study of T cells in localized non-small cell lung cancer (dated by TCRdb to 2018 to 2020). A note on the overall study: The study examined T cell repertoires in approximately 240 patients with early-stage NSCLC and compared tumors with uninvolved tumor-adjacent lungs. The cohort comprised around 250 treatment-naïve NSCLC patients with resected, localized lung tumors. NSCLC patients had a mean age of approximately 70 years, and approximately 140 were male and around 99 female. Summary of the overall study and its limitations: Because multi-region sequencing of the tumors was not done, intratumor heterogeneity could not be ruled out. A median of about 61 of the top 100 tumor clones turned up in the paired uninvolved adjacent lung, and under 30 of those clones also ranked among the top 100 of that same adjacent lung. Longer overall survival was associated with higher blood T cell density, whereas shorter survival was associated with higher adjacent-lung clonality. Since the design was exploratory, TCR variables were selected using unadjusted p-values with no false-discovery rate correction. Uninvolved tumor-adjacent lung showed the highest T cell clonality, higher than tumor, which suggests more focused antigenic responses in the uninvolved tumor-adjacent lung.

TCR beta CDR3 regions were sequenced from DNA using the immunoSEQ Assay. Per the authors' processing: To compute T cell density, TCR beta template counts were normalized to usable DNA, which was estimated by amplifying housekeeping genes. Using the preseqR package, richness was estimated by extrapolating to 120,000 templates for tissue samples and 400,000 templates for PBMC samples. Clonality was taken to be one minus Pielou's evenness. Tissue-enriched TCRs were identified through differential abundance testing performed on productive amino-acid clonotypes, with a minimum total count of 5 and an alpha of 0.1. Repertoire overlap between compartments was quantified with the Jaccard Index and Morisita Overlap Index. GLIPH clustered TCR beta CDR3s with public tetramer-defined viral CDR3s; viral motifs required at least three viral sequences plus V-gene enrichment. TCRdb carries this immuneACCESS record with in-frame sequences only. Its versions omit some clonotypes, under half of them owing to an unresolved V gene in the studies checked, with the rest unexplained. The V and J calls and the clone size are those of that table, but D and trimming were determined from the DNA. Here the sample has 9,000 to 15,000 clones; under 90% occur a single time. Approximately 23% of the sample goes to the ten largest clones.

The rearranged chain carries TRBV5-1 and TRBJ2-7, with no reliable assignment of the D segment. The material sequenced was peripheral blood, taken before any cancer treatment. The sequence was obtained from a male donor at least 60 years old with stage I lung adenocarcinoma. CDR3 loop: CASSSHSRDEQYF. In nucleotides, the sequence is TGCGCCAGCAGCTCCCATAGTAGGGACGAGCAGTACTTC.